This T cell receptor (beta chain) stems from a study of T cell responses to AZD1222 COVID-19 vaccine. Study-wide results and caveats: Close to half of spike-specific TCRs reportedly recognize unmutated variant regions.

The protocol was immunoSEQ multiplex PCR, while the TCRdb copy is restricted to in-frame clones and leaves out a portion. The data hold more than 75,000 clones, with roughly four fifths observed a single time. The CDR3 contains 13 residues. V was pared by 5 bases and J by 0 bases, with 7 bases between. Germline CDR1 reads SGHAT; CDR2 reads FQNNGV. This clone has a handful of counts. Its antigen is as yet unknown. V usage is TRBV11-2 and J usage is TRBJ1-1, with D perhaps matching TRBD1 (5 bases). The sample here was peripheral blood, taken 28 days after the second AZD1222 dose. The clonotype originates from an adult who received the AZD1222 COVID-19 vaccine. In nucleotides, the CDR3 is TGTGCCAGCAGCGGACACCTGAACACTGAAGCTTTCTTT. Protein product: CASSGHLNTEAFF. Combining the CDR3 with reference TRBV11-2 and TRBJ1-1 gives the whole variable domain EAGVAQSPRYKIIEKRQSVAFWCNPISGHATLYWYQQILGQGPKLLIQFQNNGVVDDSQLPKDRFSAERLKGVDSTLKIQPAKLEDSAVYLCASSGHLNTEAFFGQGTRLTVV.